The 20 T cell receptor beta chains given below trace back to one sample, sequenced in a study of shared clonotypes between healthy human individuals. Data came from immunoSEQ multiplex PCR; TCRdb stores just in-frame clones and leaves some out. The sample contains more than 1,200,000 clones, approximately 98.5% of which appear only once. Sample: naive CD4+ T cells sorted from blood. Subset of the sample: CD45RA+ positively selected. Source of these receptors: a man younger than 45 in good health.

V gene TRBV4-1 combines with J gene TRBJ2-1; 11 bases align to TRBD2. Germline lookup yields CDR1 MGHRA and CDR2 YSYEKL. The V gene end was trimmed by 4 bases and the J gene end by 4 bases; junction bases not matched to a gene: 3. The CDR3 is 15 residues long. CDR3 sequence (DNA): TGCGCCAGCAGCCTGACTAGCGGGACGTACAATGAGCAGTTCTTC. The encoded protein is CASSLTSGTYNEQFF.

The chain couples TRBV5-4 to TRBJ1-2; D gene uncertain. Germline assignment: CDR1 SGHNT and CDR2 YYREEE (reference sequence). The CDR3 extends over 15 amino acids. The germline V and J ends were trimmed by 4 bases and 2 bases, with 15 bases remaining between them. This chain's CDR3 is CASSPVSGRNYGYTF. CDR3 sequence (DNA): TGTGCCAGCAGCCCGGTCTCGGGCAGGAACTATGGCTACACCTTC.

Only one count was recorded for this clone. The chain uses TRBV29-1 and TRBJ2-2, with no clear D. The CDR3 is 13 residues long. Per germline, CDR1 SQVTM and CDR2 ANQGSEA. V was pared by 2 bases and J by 1 base, with 5 bases between. CDR3 amino acids: CSVELGNTGELFF. Written as DNA, the CDR3 is TGCAGCGTTGAACTGGGGAACACCGGGGAGCTGTTTTTT.

The chain has TRBV7-2 and TRBJ2-7, with 7 bases identical to TRBD2. With 3 bases clipped from V and 6 bases from J, the junction kept 11 bases outside the gene matches. CDR1 is SGHTA and CDR2 is FQGNSA in the germline V gene. The CDR3 is 15 residues long. CDR3: CASSLGWGLPPEQYF. The DNA for the CDR3 is TGTGCCAGCAGCTTGGGCTGGGGACTACCTCCCGAGCAGTACTTC.

The chain joins TRBV6-1 to TRBJ1-2; 8 nucleotides match TRBD1. After removal of 6 bases from V and 4 bases from J, the junction contained 1 base not matched to a gene. The CDR3 has 12 residues. Germline-derived CDR1 and CDR2 are MNHNS and SASEGT. Here the CDR3 reads CASRTGGYGYTF. Here the CDR3 DNA reads TGTGCCAGCAGAACAGGGGGCTATGGCTACACCTTC.

This clone was recorded only once. The chain joins TRBV5-1 to TRBJ2-1, with D perhaps matching TRBD1 or TRBD2 (5 bases each). V lost 4 bases and J 5 bases, leaving 22 bases between the germline ends. The CDR3 covers 17 residues. Looked up from germline, CDR1 is SGHRS and CDR2 is YFSETQ. CDR3 in amino acids: CASSPLGGVARDNEQFF. The CDR3, as DNA: TGCGCCAGCAGCCCCCTTGGGGGAGTGGCCCGGGACAATGAGCAGTTCTTC.

The V gene is TRBV5-1, the J gene TRBJ2-1; D call uncertain. CDR3 size: 12 residues. The V gene lost 0 bases and the J gene lost 8 bases, with 6 bases spanning the gap. CDR1 is SGHRS and CDR2 is YFSETQ in the germline V gene. Here the CDR3 reads CASSLEHYEQFF. The CDR3 nucleotides are TGCGCCAGCAGCTTGGAACATTATGAGCAGTTCTTC.

The gene calls are TRBV28 and TRBJ2-7, with D perhaps TRBD1 or TRBD2 (5 bases each). This CDR3 region has 12 residues. Between the trimmed V and J ends, which lost 5 bases and 7 bases, there was a span of 12 bases. Germline CDR1 and CDR2: MDHEN and SYDVKM. Here the CDR3 DNA reads TGTGCCAGCAGTATGGTAGAGGGGGAGCAGTACTTC. It yields the protein CASSMVEGEQYF.

This chain uses TRBV5-4 with TRBJ2-7; 8 positions agree with TRBD2. The CDR3 consists of 15 residues. V lost 1 base to trimming and J lost 2 bases; unmatched junction nucleotides: 5. The germline CDR1 and CDR2 sequences are SGHNT and YYREEE (reference sequence). The CDR3 sequence: CASSLFQRETYEQYF. For the CDR3, the DNA is TGTGCCAGCAGCTTGTTCCAGCGGGAGACCTACGAGCAGTACTTC. Looking up the rest from reference TRBV5-4 and TRBJ2-7 gives the full variable domain: ETGVTQSPTHLIKTRGQQVTLRCSSQSGHNTVSWYQQALGQGPQFIFQYYREEENGRGNFPPRFSGLQFPNYSSELNVNALELDDSALYLCASSLFQRETYEQYFGPGTRLTVT.

The chain links TRBV18 to TRBJ2-2; D ambiguous. V was shortened by 2 bases and J by 4 bases, with 11 bases between the two germline ends. The CDR3 has 15 amino acids. CDR1 is KGHSH and CDR2 is LQKENI in the germline V gene. Here the CDR3 reads CASSPVWASTGELFF. The CDR3 coding sequence is TGTGCCAGCTCACCAGTTTGGGCGAGCACCGGGGAGCTGTTTTTT.

This CDR3 reads CASSLAQDGKTQYF. The CDR3 DNA reads TGTGCCAGCAGCTTGGCCCAGGATGGGAAGACCCAGTACTTC. The rearrangement links TRBV5-4 to TRBJ2-5; no firm D call. Germline CDR1 is SGHNT and CDR2 is YYREEE (reference sequence). V lost 0 bases and J 6 bases, leaving 12 bases between the germline ends. The CDR3 runs to 14 residues.

The chain links TRBV5-6 to TRBJ1-1, with D maybe TRBD1 (5 bases). The V gene lost 3 bases and the J gene lost 1 base, with 13 bases spanning the gap. The CDR3 has 15 residues. The germline CDR1 and CDR2 sequences are SGHDT and YYEEEE. In DNA form, the CDR3 reads TGTGCCAGCAGCTCCCTGGGGCCAGCGAACACTGAAGCTTTCTTT. Translation: CASSSLGPANTEAFF.

This chain uses TRBV4-1 with TRBJ2-7, with TRBD2 matching 11 bases. The CDR3 length is 21 residues. CDR1 is MGHRA and CDR2 is YSYEKL in the germline V gene. V shed 0 bases, J shed 3 bases, and the junction held 19 bases outside the gene matches. CDR3 in amino acids: CASSQDPLTGTSGGGVYEQYF. As DNA, the CDR3 is TGCGCCAGCAGCCAAGATCCATTGACAGGGACTAGCGGAGGGGGCGTCTACGAGCAGTACTTC.

The rearrangement joins TRBV28 to TRBJ2-7, with D possibly being TRBD2 (5 bases). The germline V gene encodes CDR1 MDHEN and CDR2 SYDVKM. V was cut by 9 bases and J by 6 bases, with 24 bases left in between. The CDR3 covers 15 residues. In DNA, the CDR3 is TGTGCCAGTCAAACCTTATTTAGAGGGTCGTCCGAGCAGTACTTC. Amino acids: CASQTLFRGSSEQYF. The variable domain in full, completed from reference TRBV28 and TRBJ2-7, reads DVKVTQSSRYLVKRTGEKVFLECVQDMDHENMFWYRQDPGLGLRLIYFSYDVKMKEKGDIPEGYSVSREKKERFSLILESASTNQTSMYLCASQTLFRGSSEQYFGPGTRLTVT.

CDR3 bases: TGTGCCTGGAGATTGAGGGGGACAGGCTATGGCTACACCTTC. Amino acids: CAWRLRGTGYGYTF. The chain recombines TRBV30 with TRBJ1-2; 8 nucleotides match TRBD1. V gave up 3 bases and J gave up 4 bases; unmatched junction bases: 7. The CDR3 is made up of 14 amino acids. CDR1 GTSNPN and CDR2 SVGIG come from the germline V gene (reference sequence).

This clone occurred once. CDR3 loop: CASSVTGRQETQYF. In DNA form, the CDR3 reads TGTGCCAGCAGTGTCACAGGGCGTCAAGAGACCCAGTACTTC. The chain links TRBV28 to TRBJ2-5; perhaps TRBD1 as D (6 bases). The CDR3 is 14 residues long. Trimming took off 5 bases at V and 2 bases at J, with 12 bases between the two ends. Per the germline V gene, CDR1 is MDHEN and CDR2 is SYDVKM. The full variable domain, in which reference TRBV28 and TRBJ2-5 provide the parts outside the CDR3, is DVKVTQSSRYLVKRTGEKVFLECVQDMDHENMFWYRQDPGLGLRLIYFSYDVKMKEKGDIPEGYSVSREKKERFSLILESASTNQTSMYLCASSVTGRQETQYFGPGTRLLVL.

As concerns this clone: Distinct nucleotide sequences in the sample also encode this CDR3. The chain links TRBV20-1 to TRBJ2-7, with no clear D. CDR1 and CDR2 from the germline V gene are DFQATT and SNEGSKA (reference sequence). V was trimmed by 3 bases and J by 3 bases, leaving 6 bases between them. CDR3 length: 11 amino acids. The CDR3 region has the DNA TGCAGTGCTAGGTTGGTCTACGAGCAGTACTTC. This sequence encodes CSARLVYEQYF.

The chain's CDR3 is CASGSPSNNEQFF. The CDR3 nucleotides read TGCGCCAGCGGATCCCCCAGTAACAATGAGCAGTTCTTC. This chain joins TRBV10-1 and TRBJ2-1, with no clear D. V was cut by 8 bases and J by 5 bases, with 13 bases left in between. Looked up from germline, CDR1 is WNHNN and CDR2 is SYGVQD (reference sequence). The CDR3 contains 13 residues.

CDR3 sequence: CASSLYRGTGGQGNQPQHF. CDR3 sequence (DNA): TGTGCCAGCAGTTTATATCGGGGCACGGGGGGCCAGGGCAATCAGCCCCAGCATTTT. V and J are TRBV27 and TRBJ1-5; maybe TRBD1 (6 bases). The CDR3 loop spans 19 amino acids. In germline, CDR1 is MNHEY, CDR2 SMNVEV (reference sequence). V dropped 1 base and J dropped 2 bases, with 21 bases sitting between them.

The chain combines TRBV6-6 with TRBJ1-5; unclear D gene. The CDR3 spans 14 residues. V dropped 5 bases and J dropped 1 base, with 9 bases sitting between them. Germline lookup yields CDR1 MNHNY and CDR2 SVGAGI (reference sequence). CDR3 protein: CASSAFGSNQPQHF. Written as DNA, the CDR3 is TGTGCCAGCAGTGCCTTTGGGAGCAATCAGCCCCAGCATTTT.